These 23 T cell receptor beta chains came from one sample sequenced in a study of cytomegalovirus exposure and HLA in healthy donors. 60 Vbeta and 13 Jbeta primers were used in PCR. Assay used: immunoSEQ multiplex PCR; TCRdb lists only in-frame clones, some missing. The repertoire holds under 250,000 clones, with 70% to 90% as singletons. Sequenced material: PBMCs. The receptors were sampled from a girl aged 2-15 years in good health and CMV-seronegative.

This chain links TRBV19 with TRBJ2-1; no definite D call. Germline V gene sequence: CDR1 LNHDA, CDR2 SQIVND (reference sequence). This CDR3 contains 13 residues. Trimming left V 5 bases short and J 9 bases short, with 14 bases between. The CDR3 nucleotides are TGTGCCAGTAGTCCGCAGGATCTTAGTGAGCAGTTCTTC. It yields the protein CASSPQDLSEQFF.

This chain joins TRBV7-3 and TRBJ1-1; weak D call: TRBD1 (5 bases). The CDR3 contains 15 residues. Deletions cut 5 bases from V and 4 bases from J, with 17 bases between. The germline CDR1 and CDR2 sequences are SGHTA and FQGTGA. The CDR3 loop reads CASSPLDSGGTEAFF. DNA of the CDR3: TGTGCCAGCAGCCCCTTGGACTCCGGGGGCACTGAAGCTTTCTTT.

The CDR3 DNA is TGTGCCAGCAGCTTGAGCTCTGGAAACACCATATATTTT. Protein sequence: CASSLSSGNTIYF. The chain couples TRBV7-9 to TRBJ1-3; D unclear. The CDR3 has 13 residues. In germline, CDR1 is SEHNR, CDR2 FQNEAQ (reference sequence). Trimming stripped 3 bases from V and 0 bases from J, with 3 bases between.

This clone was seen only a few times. The CDR3 nucleotides read TGCGCCAGCAACTCGGCAGGGGGCCTGTCTGGGGCCAACGTCCTGACTTTC. This sequence encodes CASNSAGGLSGANVLTF. The J gene is TRBJ2-6, the V gene TRBV5-1; 8 positions match TRBD1. The CDR3 totals 17 residues. The junction had 9 bases not matched to a gene; V was cut back by 6 bases and J by 1 base. Per the germline V gene, CDR1 is SGHRS and CDR2 is YFSETQ.

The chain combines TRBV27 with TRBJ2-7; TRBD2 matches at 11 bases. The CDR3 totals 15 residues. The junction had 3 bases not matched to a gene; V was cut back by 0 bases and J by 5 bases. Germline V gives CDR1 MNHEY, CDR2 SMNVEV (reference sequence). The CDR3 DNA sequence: TGTGCCAGCAGTTTATCGATACTAGCGGGAGACGAGCAGTACTTC. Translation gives CASSLSILAGDEQYF.

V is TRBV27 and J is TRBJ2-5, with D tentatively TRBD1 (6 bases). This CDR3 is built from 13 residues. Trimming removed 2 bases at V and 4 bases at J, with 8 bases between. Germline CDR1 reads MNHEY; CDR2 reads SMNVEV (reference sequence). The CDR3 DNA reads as TGTGCCAGCAGTTTAGGCAGGGGAGAGACCCAGTACTTC. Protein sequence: CASSLGRGETQYF.

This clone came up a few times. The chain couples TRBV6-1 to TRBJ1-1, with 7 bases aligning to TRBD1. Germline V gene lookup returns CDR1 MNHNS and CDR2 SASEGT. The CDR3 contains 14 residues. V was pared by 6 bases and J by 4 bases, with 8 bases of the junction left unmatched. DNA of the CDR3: TGTGCCAGCAGGGGCAACGCAGGGGGCACTGAAGCTTTCTTT. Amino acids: CASRGNAGGTEAFF.

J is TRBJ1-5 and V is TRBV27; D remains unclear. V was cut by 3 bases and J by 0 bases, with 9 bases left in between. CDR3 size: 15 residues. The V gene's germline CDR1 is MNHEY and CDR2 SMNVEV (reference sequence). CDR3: CASSFEASSNQPQHF. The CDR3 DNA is TGTGCCAGCAGTTTTGAGGCAAGTAGCAATCAGCCCCAGCATTTT.

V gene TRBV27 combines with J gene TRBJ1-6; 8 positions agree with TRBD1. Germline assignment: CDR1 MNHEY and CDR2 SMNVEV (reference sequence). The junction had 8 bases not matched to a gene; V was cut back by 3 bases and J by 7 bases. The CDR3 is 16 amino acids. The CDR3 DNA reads TGTGCCAGCAGTTTTGACAGGGGTGGTTACAATTCACCCCTCCACTTT. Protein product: CASSFDRGGYNSPLHF.

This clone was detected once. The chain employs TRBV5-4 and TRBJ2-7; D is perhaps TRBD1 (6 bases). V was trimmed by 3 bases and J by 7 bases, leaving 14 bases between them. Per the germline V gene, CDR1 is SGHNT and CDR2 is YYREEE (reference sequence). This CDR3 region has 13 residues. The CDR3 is CASSSSLQGEQYF. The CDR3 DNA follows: TGTGCCAGCAGCTCCTCACTCCAGGGGGAGCAGTACTTC.

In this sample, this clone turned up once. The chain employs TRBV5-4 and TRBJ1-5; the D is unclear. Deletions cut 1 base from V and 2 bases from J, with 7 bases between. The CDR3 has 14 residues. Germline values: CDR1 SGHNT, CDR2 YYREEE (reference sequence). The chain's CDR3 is CASSLTEGNQPQHF. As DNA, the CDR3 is TGTGCCAGCAGCTTGACCGAGGGCAATCAGCCCCAGCATTTT. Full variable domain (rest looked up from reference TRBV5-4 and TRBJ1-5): ETGVTQSPTHLIKTRGQQVTLRCSSQSGHNTVSWYQQALGQGPQFIFQYYREEENGRGNFPPRFSGLQFPNYSSELNVNALELDDSALYLCASSLTEGNQPQHFGDGTRLSIL.

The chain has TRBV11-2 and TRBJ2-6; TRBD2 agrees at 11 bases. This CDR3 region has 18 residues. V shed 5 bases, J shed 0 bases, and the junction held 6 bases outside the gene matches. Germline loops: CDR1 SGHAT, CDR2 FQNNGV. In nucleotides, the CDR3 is TGTGCCAGCAGCCGCCGACTAGCGGGGACCTCTGGGGCCAACGTCCTGACTTTC. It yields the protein CASSRRLAGTSGANVLTF.

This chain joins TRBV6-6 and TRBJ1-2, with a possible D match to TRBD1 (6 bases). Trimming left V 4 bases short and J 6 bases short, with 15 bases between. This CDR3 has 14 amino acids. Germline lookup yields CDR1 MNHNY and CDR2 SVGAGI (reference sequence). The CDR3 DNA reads TGTGCCAGCAGTTCTCAAACAGGGTCCCATGGCTACACCTTC. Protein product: CASSSQTGSHGYTF.

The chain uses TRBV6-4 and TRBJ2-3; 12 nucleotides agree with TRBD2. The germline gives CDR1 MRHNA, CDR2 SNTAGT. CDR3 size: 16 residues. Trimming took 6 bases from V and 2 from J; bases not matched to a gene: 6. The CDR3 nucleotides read TGTGCCAGCAGCTTACTAGCGGGGGGTGCCACAGATACGCAGTATTTT. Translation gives CASSLLAGGATDTQYF.

The CDR3 sequence: CASSRQNTGELFF. CDR3 nucleotide sequence: TGTGCCAGCAGTCGACAGAACACCGGGGAGCTGTTTTTT. The V call is TRBV5-6, the J call TRBJ2-2, with no clear D. This CDR3 has 13 amino acids. Between the trimmed V and J ends, which lost 5 bases and 1 base, there was a span of 6 bases. From germline, CDR1 is SGHDT and CDR2 YYEEEE.

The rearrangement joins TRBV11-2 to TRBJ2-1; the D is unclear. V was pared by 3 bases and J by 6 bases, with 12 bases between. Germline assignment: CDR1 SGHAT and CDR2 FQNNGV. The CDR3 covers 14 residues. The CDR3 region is CASSFSGAVNEQFF. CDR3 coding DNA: TGTGCCAGCAGCTTTTCTGGCGCGGTCAATGAGCAGTTCTTC.

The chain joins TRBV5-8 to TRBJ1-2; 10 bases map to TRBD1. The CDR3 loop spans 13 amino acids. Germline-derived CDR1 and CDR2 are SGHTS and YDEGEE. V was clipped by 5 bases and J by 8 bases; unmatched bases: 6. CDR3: CASRKTGGSGYTF. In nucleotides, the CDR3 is TGTGCCAGCAGAAAGACAGGGGGCAGCGGCTACACCTTC.

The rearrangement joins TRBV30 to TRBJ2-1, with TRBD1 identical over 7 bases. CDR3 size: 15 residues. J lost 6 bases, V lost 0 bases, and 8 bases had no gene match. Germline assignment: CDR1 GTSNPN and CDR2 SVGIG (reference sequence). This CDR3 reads CAWSVYTGVGNEQFF. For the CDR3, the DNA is TGTGCCTGGAGTGTATATACAGGGGTTGGCAATGAGCAGTTCTTC. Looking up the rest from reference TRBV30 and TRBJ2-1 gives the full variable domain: SQTIHQWPATLVQPVGSPLSLECTVEGTSNPNLYWYRQAAGRGLQLLFYSVGIGQISSEVPQNLSASRPQDRQFILSSKKLLLSDSGFYLCAWSVYTGVGNEQFFGPGTRLTVL.

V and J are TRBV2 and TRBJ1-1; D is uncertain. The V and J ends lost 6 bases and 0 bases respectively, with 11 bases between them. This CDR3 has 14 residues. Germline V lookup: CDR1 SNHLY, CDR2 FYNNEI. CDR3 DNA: TGTGCCAGCAGGATAGAACCCGTGAACACTGAAGCTTTCTTT. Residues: CASRIEPVNTEAFF.

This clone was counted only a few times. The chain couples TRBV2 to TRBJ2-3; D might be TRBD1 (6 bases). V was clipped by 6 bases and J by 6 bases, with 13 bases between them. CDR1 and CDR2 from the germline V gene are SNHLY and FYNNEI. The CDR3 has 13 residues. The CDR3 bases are TGTGCCAGCAGGTCAGGGACAAGTGATACGCAGTATTTT. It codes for CASRSGTSDTQYF.

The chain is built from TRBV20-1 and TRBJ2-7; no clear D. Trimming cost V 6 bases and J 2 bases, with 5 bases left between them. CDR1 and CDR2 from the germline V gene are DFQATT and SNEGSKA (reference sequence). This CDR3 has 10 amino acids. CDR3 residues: CSAGTYEQYF. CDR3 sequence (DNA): TGCAGTGCCGGTACCTACGAGCAGTACTTC.

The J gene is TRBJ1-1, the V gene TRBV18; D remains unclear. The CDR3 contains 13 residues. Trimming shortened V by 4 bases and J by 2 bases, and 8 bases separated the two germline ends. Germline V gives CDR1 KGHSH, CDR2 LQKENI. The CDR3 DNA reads TGTGCCAGCTCACAAACAGATAACACTGAAGCTTTCTTT. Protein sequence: CASSQTDNTEAFF.

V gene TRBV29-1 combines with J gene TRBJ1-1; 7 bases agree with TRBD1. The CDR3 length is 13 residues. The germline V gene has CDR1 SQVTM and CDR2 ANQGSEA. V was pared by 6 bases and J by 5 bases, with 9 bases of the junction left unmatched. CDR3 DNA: TGCAGCGTGAACAGGGGCCCGGGGACTGAAGCTTTCTTT. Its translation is CSVNRGPGTEAFF.